A single T cell receptor (beta chain) is shown here with its context. The antigen remains undetermined. The CDR3 has 15 residues. Per the germline V gene, CDR1 is LNHDA and CDR2 is SQIVND (reference sequence). UMI-labeled 5' RACE TRB cDNA libraries were prepared from the cells. No DNA is given; TCRdb re-called the 5' RACE reads and lists each CDR3 protein once. This sample contains about 120,000 distinct CDR3 sequences. This entry belongs to a study of CXCR3-negative and CXCR3-positive naive CD8 T cells. Notes on the study in general: Memory CD8+ cells showed much lower diversity, while both naive subsets were comparably high. The TRB CDR3s that CXCR3-positive naive cells carried were more hydrophobic than those of CXCR3-negative naive cells.

The sequencing input was naive CXCR3+ CD8+ T cells from blood. Subset in this sample: CD45RO-CCR7+CD27+CD95- naive CD8+ T cells expressing CXCR3 (TNR3+). This rearrangement joins TRBV19 to TRBJ2-5; the D call of TRBD2 rests on TCRdb alone, since no DNA is present to check it. The clonotype was recovered from a human donor in good health. Some clones in this sample may be carry-over from other donors' samples. Here the CDR3 reads CASSTRTNFQETQYF.